This T cell receptor beta chain was recorded in a study of early T cells in non-severe SARS-CoV-2 infection. At the level of the study: Bulk RNA from unsorted whole blood was sequenced; chains were unpaired.

Study-wide results and caveats: Using VDJdb, the matching emphasized anti-spike CD8 responses while missing private and CD4 specificities.

Attachment of unique molecular identifiers to individual cDNA molecules was performed. MiXCR, applied by TCRdb to the 5' RACE reads, yields one record per CDR3 protein. This table holds 60,000 to 75,000 distinct CDR3 sequences, about 12% found once. The CDR3 runs 17 residues. Germline loops: CDR1 SGHRS, CDR2 YFSETQ. V was cut by 0 bases and J by 1 base, with 14 bases left in between. In regard to this clonotype: The antigen is not known.

The sequenced sample consisted of whole blood. The rearrangement uses TRBV5-1 and TRBJ2-1; D is unclear. This sequence originates from an adult who was a healthcare worker with PCR-confirmed SARS-CoV-2 infection or an uninfected control (not recorded which). CDR3 sequence reads: CASSLGLEAPSYNEQFF. CDR3 coding DNA: TGCGCCAGCAGCTTGGGACTGGAAGCTCCATCCTACAATGAGCAGTTCTTC.